These 32 T cell receptor beta chains were sequenced from one sample in a study of blood T cell repertoires in COVID-19. The data were produced by immunoSEQ multiplex PCR, yet TCRdb's version contains in-frame clones alone and is incomplete. The sample consists of approximately 150,000 clones, 81% of them appearing once. The sequencing sample was made of peripheral blood. The receptor set was obtained from a human donor in a cohort sampled during active COVID-19.

The chain joins TRBV2 to TRBJ1-4, with 8 bases matching TRBD1. From germline, CDR1 is SNHLY and CDR2 FYNNEI. V was pared by 6 bases and J by 8 bases, with 8 bases of the junction left unmatched. CDR3 length: 14 amino acids. The CDR3 nucleotides are TGTGCCAGCAGGAAGACAGGGGTAGGGGAAAAACTGTTTTTT. Its translation: CASRKTGVGEKLFF.

The chain employs TRBV9 and TRBJ2-7, with 7 bases identical to TRBD1. V dropped 0 bases and J dropped 2; count of bases not matched to a gene: 5. CDR3 length equals 15 residues. Germline V gene sequence: CDR1 SGDLS, CDR2 YYNGEE. The CDR3 is CASSVATGTTYEQYF. In DNA, the CDR3 is TGTGCCAGCAGCGTAGCGACAGGGACCACCTACGAGCAGTACTTC.

This chain links TRBV2 with TRBJ2-7; 10 bases are a match to TRBD1. J gave up 2 bases and V 4 bases, and 8 bases lay outside the gene matches. The CDR3 totals 16 residues. The V gene's germline CDR1 is SNHLY and CDR2 FYNNEI. CDR3 region: CASSGGTGVKTYEQYF. The CDR3 bases are TGTGCCAGCAGTGGGGGGACAGGGGTCAAAACCTACGAGCAGTACTTC.

The V gene is TRBV2, the J gene TRBJ1-1; D possibly corresponds to TRBD1 (6 bases). The CDR3 runs 16 residues. CDR1 is SNHLY, CDR2 FYNNEI, per germline. Trimming took off 2 bases at V and 1 base at J, with 14 bases between the two ends. The CDR3 nucleotides are TGTGCCAGCAGTGAATTAAAGGGACAAAAGAACACTGAAGCTTTCTTT. Protein sequence: CASSELKGQKNTEAFF. Full variable domain (remainder filled in from reference TRBV2 and TRBJ1-1): EPEVTQTPSHQVTQMGQEVILRCVPISNHLYFYWYRQILGQKVEFLVSFYNNEISEKSEIFDDQFSVERPDGSNFTLKIRSTKLEDSAMYFCASSELKGQKNTEAFFGQGTRLTVV.

This clone was found a few times. DNA for the CDR3: TGTGCCAGCAGCCGGACAGGGGGAACTTCACCCCTCCACTTT. Translated: CASSRTGGTSPLHF. This chain connects TRBV11-2 to TRBJ1-6; 10 bases align to TRBD1. After removal of 5 bases from V and 9 bases from J, the junction contained 4 bases not matched to a gene. Germline assignment: CDR1 SGHAT and CDR2 FQNNGV. The CDR3 totals 14 residues.

The chain links TRBV10-1 to TRBJ2-1, with TRBD2 matching over 14 bases. The CDR3 covers 16 residues. CDR1 and CDR2 from the germline V gene are WNHNN and SYGVQD (reference sequence). V shed 6 bases and J 9 bases; nucleotides not matched to a gene: 10. The CDR3 DNA follows: TGCGCCAGCAGCCCGGGACTAGCGGGAGCGATGGCTGAGCAGTTCTTC. Translating it yields CASSPGLAGAMAEQFF.

The rearrangement links TRBV5-1 to TRBJ2-1; D is possibly TRBD2 (6 bases). Germline CDR1 SGHRS, CDR2 YFSETQ. The CDR3 consists of 14 residues. Trimming took off 0 bases at V and 8 bases at J, with 12 bases between the two ends. The CDR3 here is CASSLVAGEDEQFF. The CDR3 DNA sequence: TGCGCCAGCAGCTTGGTAGCCGGGGAGGATGAGCAGTTCTTC.

The chain combines TRBV6-6 with TRBJ2-5; 12 positions agree with TRBD1. Looked up from germline, CDR1 is MNHNY and CDR2 is SVGAGI (reference sequence). The CDR3 is made up of 13 amino acids. The V gene end was trimmed by 9 bases and the J gene end by 7 bases; junction bases not matched to a gene: 6. The CDR3 region has the DNA TGTGCCAGTGAGGGACAGGGGGCGTTGACCCAGTACTTC. The encoded protein is CASEGQGALTQYF.

The chain employs TRBV7-9 and TRBJ2-1, with TRBD2 matching over 11 bases. The length of the CDR3 is 16 residues. Germline CDR1 is SEHNR and CDR2 is FQNEAQ (reference sequence). The V segment lost 5 bases and the J segment 7 bases; nucleotides outside the gene matches: 10. CDR3 bases: TGTGCCAGCAGCCCATCAACTAGCGGGAGAGGGAATGAGCAGTTCTTC. Translation: CASSPSTSGRGNEQFF.

This sequence joins TRBV7-8 and TRBJ2-1; TRBD1 might be the D (5 bases). The CDR3 has 13 residues. Germline lookup yields CDR1 SGHVS and CDR2 FQNEAQ. V lost 1 base and J lost 12, with 13 bases in between. The CDR3 region is CASSLGLGARQFF. CDR3 bases: TGTGCCAGCAGCTTAGGTCTAGGGGCCAGGCAGTTCTTC.

This clone was seen just once. The chain uses TRBV28 and TRBJ1-2, with 7 bases identical to TRBD1. Germline V lookup: CDR1 MDHEN, CDR2 SYDVKM. The V segment lost 6 bases and the J segment 2 bases; nucleotides outside the gene matches: 6. This CDR3 is built from 14 residues. In nucleotides, the CDR3 is TGTGCCAGCAGCCGACAGGGTTTAAACTATGGCTACACCTTC. This gives the protein CASSRQGLNYGYTF.

The chain combines TRBV7-2 with TRBJ2-7; no clear D. V lost 3 bases and J lost 0, with 9 bases in between. This CDR3 spans 14 amino acids. From germline, CDR1 is SGHTA and CDR2 FQGNSA. The CDR3 reads CASSFTRDSYEQYF. For the CDR3, the DNA is TGTGCCAGCAGCTTTACTCGCGACTCCTACGAGCAGTACTTC.

In DNA form, the CDR3 reads TGTGCCAGCAGAACGGCAGGGGAGAATCAGCCCCAGCATTTT. It yields the protein CASRTAGENQPQHF. The gene calls are TRBV28 and TRBJ1-5; D may be TRBD1 (6 bases). V gave up 6 bases and J gave up 4 bases, with 13 bases separating them. The CDR3 loop spans 14 amino acids. CDR1 is MDHEN, CDR2 SYDVKM, per germline.

This clone came up a few times. The chain is built from TRBV7-9 and TRBJ2-5; 7 bases map to TRBD1. Germline CDR1 reads SEHNR; CDR2 reads FQNEAQ (reference sequence). The CDR3 length is 16 residues. V dropped 7 bases and J dropped 3; count of bases not matched to a gene: 14. CDR3 region: CASTSRTGKAEETQYF. CDR3 nucleotides: TGTGCCAGCACCTCCAGGACAGGCAAAGCGGAAGAGACCCAGTACTTC.

The V call is TRBV29-1, the J call TRBJ2-7, with TRBD2 matching 10 bases. Germline V CDR1 and CDR2: SQVTM, ANQGSEA. V lost 1 base to trimming and J lost 6 bases; unmatched junction nucleotides: 9. The length of the CDR3 is 15 residues. CDR3 DNA sequence: TGCAGCGTTGAAGGGCAGCGGGAGGGCCTAGGCGAGCAGTACTTC. Its protein is CSVEGQREGLGEQYF.

CDR3 loop: CASSYSPGTGVYNEQFF. The CDR3 DNA follows: TGTGCCAGCAGTTACTCGCCCGGGACAGGGGTCTACAATGAGCAGTTCTTC. The V gene is TRBV6-2 or TRBV6-3, the J gene TRBJ2-1; 10 bases match TRBD1. The CDR3 is made up of 17 amino acids. With V trimmed by 0 bases and J by 3 bases, 5 bases remained unmatched. CDR1 is MNHEY and CDR2 is SVGEGT in the germline V gene.

The chain uses TRBV9 and TRBJ2-7; 9 nucleotides agree with TRBD1. With V trimmed by 0 bases and J by 4 bases, 8 bases remained unmatched. The germline V gene encodes CDR1 SGDLS and CDR2 YYNGEE. The CDR3 totals 16 residues. The DNA for the CDR3 is TGTGCCAGCAGCGTAGCAAGTGGACAGGGGTTTTACGAGCAGTACTTC. Translation gives CASSVASGQGFYEQYF.

The CDR3 reads CASSHNGGTSGNEQFF. The CDR3 DNA sequence: TGTGCCAGCAGCCATAATGGGGGGACTAGCGGGAATGAGCAGTTCTTC. The chain is built from TRBV4-2 and TRBJ2-1; 12 bases are a match to TRBD2. The junction had 7 bases not matched to a gene; V was cut back by 3 bases and J by 7 bases. The V gene's germline CDR1 is LGHNA and CDR2 YNFKEQ. The CDR3 spans 16 residues.

The J gene is TRBJ2-7, the V gene TRBV6-2 or TRBV6-3; D possibly corresponds to TRBD2 (6 bases). This CDR3 is built from 15 residues. Per the germline V gene, CDR1 is MNHEY and CDR2 is SVGEGT. V was clipped by 6 bases and J by 4 bases, with 19 bases between them. The CDR3 here is CASSTGGAKRYEQYF. As DNA, the CDR3 is TGTGCCAGCAGCACAGGAGGGGCTAAACGGTACGAGCAGTACTTC.

The chain links TRBV3-1 (or the pseudogene TRBV3-2) to TRBJ2-7; 10 bases are shared with TRBD2. The CDR3 has 20 amino acids. Per the germline V gene, CDR1 is LGHDT and CDR2 is YNNKEL (reference sequence). V lost 0 bases, J lost 3 bases, and 17 bases stayed unmatched. CDR3 coding DNA: TGTGCCAGCAGCCAAGATCGAGGGCTAGCGGGAGAGGGGGGGCACTACGAGCAGTACTTC. Amino acids: CASSQDRGLAGEGGHYEQYF.

This rearrangement joins TRBV7-8 to TRBJ2-7; 9 bases line up with TRBD1. Trimming cost V 6 bases and J 3 bases; bases outside gene matches: 6. The CDR3 has 14 residues. CDR1 is SGHVS, CDR2 FQNEAQ, per germline. CDR3: CASRPTGGVYEQYF. As DNA, the CDR3 is TGTGCCAGCAGACCCACAGGGGGCGTCTACGAGCAGTACTTC.

The CDR3, as DNA: TGCGCCAGCAGCTTGGTAACTAGCGGGACCGGGGAGCTGTTTTTT. Its translation: CASSLVTSGTGELFF. This sequence joins TRBV5-1 and TRBJ2-2, with TRBD2 matching 9 bases. The J segment lost 5 bases and the V segment lost 0 bases, leaving 2 bases of the junction unmatched. This CDR3 region has 15 residues. Germline CDR1 SGHRS, CDR2 YFSETQ.

The chain is built from TRBV29-1 and TRBJ2-7, with 8 bases that match TRBD1. After removal of 5 bases from V and 7 bases from J, the junction contained 7 bases not matched to a gene. CDR1 is SQVTM and CDR2 is ANQGSEA in the germline V gene. This CDR3 contains 12 residues. CDR3 bases: TGCAGCGTTTACCAGGGGGCAGGGGAGCAGTACTTC. Translated, it gives CSVYQGAGEQYF.

This clone was detected a few times. This chain uses TRBV3-1 (or the pseudogene TRBV3-2) with TRBJ1-3, with D unresolved. CDR1 LGHDT and CDR2 YNNKEL come from the germline V gene (reference sequence). V was cut by 3 bases and J by 6 bases, with 3 bases left in between. The CDR3 extends over 11 amino acids. CDR3 residues: CASSQANTIYF. The CDR3 region has the DNA TGTGCCAGCAGCCAGGCAAACACCATATATTTT.

The rearrangement uses TRBV7-2 and TRBJ2-7; D ambiguous. The CDR3 runs to 13 residues. V shed 5 bases and J shed 12 bases, with 20 bases lying between them. Germline V lookup: CDR1 SGHTA, CDR2 FQGNSA. The CDR3 DNA reads as TGTGCCAGCAGCCCTTCCGCGGCGGCTAACCTGTACTTC. Residues: CASSPSAAANLYF.

This chain links TRBV11-2 with TRBJ2-1, with TRBD1 matching over 7 bases. From germline, CDR1 is SGHAT and CDR2 FQNNGV. The V segment lost 5 bases and the J segment 4 bases; nucleotides outside the gene matches: 5. CDR3 length: 14 residues. The DNA of the CDR3 is TGTGCCAGCAGCATACAGGGGCGGTACAATGAGCAGTTCTTC. Translation: CASSIQGRYNEQFF.

The chain has TRBV9 and TRBJ2-3; D may be TRBD2 (5 bases). V was shortened by 0 bases and J by 1 base, with 12 bases between the two germline ends. This CDR3 spans 16 amino acids. The germline V gene has CDR1 SGDLS and CDR2 YYNGEE. CDR3 residues: CASSVDRGSRTDTQYF. The CDR3, as DNA: TGTGCCAGCAGCGTAGATCGAGGGTCTCGCACAGATACGCAGTATTTT.

The gene calls are TRBV28 and TRBJ1-4, with D unclear. The CDR3 sequence is 12 residues long. Per the germline V gene, CDR1 is MDHEN and CDR2 is SYDVKM. Trimming cost V 6 bases and J 4 bases, with 6 bases left between them. The CDR3 is CASSRGNEKLFF. CDR3 in DNA: TGTGCCAGCAGCCGGGGTAATGAAAAACTGTTTTTT.

This chain uses TRBV5-1 with TRBJ1-4; D might be TRBD1 (5 bases). The germline V gene encodes CDR1 SGHRS and CDR2 YFSETQ. V shed 5 bases and J shed 2 bases, with 13 bases lying between them. The CDR3 has 15 residues. CDR3 in amino acids: CASRRTGSTNEKLFF. CDR3 coding DNA: TGCGCCAGCAGACGTACAGGTTCGACTAATGAAAAACTGTTTTTT.

Worth noting for this clone: A read error is possible here, since a much larger clone lies one base away. The DNA for the CDR3 is TGTGCCAGCAGACCCGGACAGAACACTGAAGCTTTCTTT. This encodes CASRPGQNTEAFF. The chain joins TRBV28 to TRBJ1-1; D perhaps matches TRBD1 (5 bases). This CDR3 spans 13 amino acids. The germline V and J ends were trimmed by 6 bases and 1 base, with 9 bases remaining between them. Germline CDR1 and CDR2: MDHEN and SYDVKM.

In this sample, this clone turned up a few times. V gene TRBV20-1 combines with J gene TRBJ2-5; perhaps TRBD2 as D (6 bases). The V end lost 3 bases, the J end lost 5 bases, and 16 bases lay between the germline ends. This CDR3 region has 14 residues. Germline assignment: CDR1 DFQATT and CDR2 SNEGSKA (reference sequence). The CDR3 DNA follows: TGCAGTGCTAGTGGTTGGGGTCGGGGGGAGACCCAGTACTTC. Encoded protein: CSASGWGRGETQYF.

The chain couples TRBV28 to TRBJ2-7; possible D gene TRBD2, 6 bases. The germline V gene encodes CDR1 MDHEN and CDR2 SYDVKM. Trimming shortened V by 8 bases and J by 2 bases, and 16 bases separated the two germline ends. This CDR3 is built from 14 residues. The CDR3 nucleotides are TGTGCCAGCCGAGGGGAGGCAGGGCCCTACGAGCAGTACTTC. Translation gives CASRGEAGPYEQYF.